This T cell receptor beta chain stems from a study of T cells in Graves' hyperthyroidism and ophthalmopathy. Study-wide findings and caveats: Among thyroid clonotypes expanded above 0.001, most also appeared in blood. A model built on 13 V-J features separated ophthalmopathy from stable hyperthyroidism.

TCR beta CDR3 regions were amplified from RNA transcripts. The HTBI primer set served for first-round RT-PCR of the TCR CDR3. TCRdb reprocessed the multiplex PCR reads via MiXCR and lists one record per CDR3 protein. The repertoire has under 650,000 distinct CDR3 sequences, about 16% of them found once; the top ten carry less than 4.5%. The V segment lost 5 bases and the J segment 2 bases; nucleotides outside the gene matches: 10. The CDR3 contains 17 residues. Looked up from germline, CDR1 is SNHLY and CDR2 is FYNNEI. In the case of this clonotype: The antigen is undetermined.

Subjects aged 18 to 65 presented with newly diagnosed hyperthyroidism of less than 2 months' duration. The origin of this receptor is a woman aged 25-40 years with Graves' hyperthyroidism. The sequenced sample was blood. The chain joins TRBV2 to TRBJ2-5; 11 nucleotides match TRBD2. Written as DNA, the CDR3 is TGTGCCAGCAGTCCGGGACTAGCGGATGGACCGCAAGAGACCCAGTACTTC. Its protein is CASSPGLADGPQETQYF.